The 24 T cell receptor beta chains below come from one sample, sequenced in a study of blood T cells in healthy people across ages. With a J-beta primer mix and a sample-barcoded 5' primer, a second PCR ran 7 to 11 cycles. TCRdb re-called the 5' RACE reads through MiXCR, storing one row per CDR3 protein. The sample lists approximately 800,000 distinct CDR3 sequences; around 50% were seen once. Sequencing was carried out using blood. The receptors come from an older man in good health.

This sequence joins TRBV30 and TRBJ1-1; D unresolved. Germline V gene sequence: CDR1 GTSNPN, CDR2 SVGIG (reference sequence). V lost 8 bases and J lost 4, with 14 bases in between. The CDR3 totals 12 residues. The CDR3 region has the DNA TGTGCCGCTCTCGGTCCGGGCACTGAAGCTTTCTTT. This codes for CAALGPGTEAFF.

This clonotype was counted only a few times. The V and J genes are TRBV12-3 or TRBV12-4 and TRBJ1-1; D remains unclear. The CDR3 contains 17 residues. V gave up 0 bases and J gave up 0 bases, with 14 bases separating them. CDR3 protein: CASSLALTGDLNTEAFF. CDR3 in DNA: TGTGCCAGCAGTTTAGCTCTCACCGGGGATTTGAACACTGAAGCTTTCTTT.

This clonotype was seen only a few times. The V call is TRBV27, the J call TRBJ2-7; 7 nucleotides match TRBD2. Per germline, CDR1 MNHEY and CDR2 SMNVEV (reference sequence). The trim removed 6 bases at V and 5 bases at J, leaving 10 bases unmatched. The CDR3 covers 14 residues. CDR3 residues: CASSPMAGAHEQYF. The CDR3 nucleotides read TGTGCCAGCAGCCCGATGGCGGGAGCCCACGAGCAGTACTTC.

This clonotype was seen a handful of times. The chain combines TRBV4-3 with TRBJ1-2, with a weak D call TRBD1 (6 bases). Germline lookup yields CDR1 LGHNA and CDR2 YSLEER. The CDR3 totals 14 residues. The V and J ends lost 4 bases and 2 bases respectively, with 11 bases between them. As DNA, the CDR3 is TGCGCCAGCAGCCCAAGGGACATAAACTATGGCTACACCTTC. It specifies CASSPRDINYGYTF.

The V and J genes are TRBV30 and TRBJ2-3; the D is unclear. The germline V and J ends were trimmed by 4 bases and 1 base, with 9 bases remaining between them. Per the germline V gene, CDR1 is GTSNPN and CDR2 is SVGIG (reference sequence). The CDR3 contains 13 residues. The CDR3: CAWTKKGTDTQYF. The CDR3 DNA is TGTGCCTGGACCAAGAAAGGCACAGATACGCAGTATTTT.

V gene TRBV4-3 combines with J gene TRBJ1-6, with 8 bases matching TRBD1. This CDR3 spans 17 amino acids. CDR1 is LGHNA, CDR2 YSLEER, per germline. J gave up 7 bases and V 4 bases, and 12 bases lay outside the gene matches. CDR3 nucleotide sequence: TGCGCCAGCAGCCTTGTCCAGGGGGCTCTTCGGAATTCACCCCTCCACTTT. Translated: CASSLVQGALRNSPLHF.

V is TRBV20-1 and J is TRBJ2-3; 8 bases align to TRBD2. The CDR3 length is 14 residues. Germline V lookup: CDR1 DFQATT, CDR2 SNEGSKA (reference sequence). J lost 1 base, V lost 6 bases, and 6 bases had no gene match. The CDR3 loop reads CSAAGGGGTDTQYF. The CDR3 nucleotides are TGCAGTGCCGCCGGGGGGGGAGGCACAGATACGCAGTATTTT.

The J gene is TRBJ1-5, the V gene TRBV19; D remains ambiguous. Between the trimmed V and J ends, which lost 7 bases and 1 base, there was a span of 14 bases. There are 15 residues in the CDR3. Germline V CDR1 and CDR2: LNHDA, SQIVND (reference sequence). CDR3 amino acids: CASNRRGDSNQPQHF. CDR3 nucleotides: TGTGCCAGTAATCGTCGGGGTGACAGCAATCAGCCCCAGCATTTT.

This chain's CDR3 is CATSDPGATTSGANVLTF. CDR3 coding DNA: TGTGCCACCTCAGACCCAGGGGCGACCACCTCTGGGGCCAACGTCCTGACTTTC. V is TRBV15 and J is TRBJ2-6, with D possibly TRBD1 on 6 matching bases. Germline CDR1 LNHNV, CDR2 YYDKDF (reference sequence). V was clipped by 8 bases and J by 0 bases, with 20 bases between them. The CDR3 extends over 18 amino acids.

The J gene is TRBJ2-7, the V gene TRBV20-1; 11 positions match TRBD2. V shed 6 bases, J shed 6 bases, and the junction held 16 bases outside the gene matches. The CDR3 is 16 amino acids. From germline, CDR1 is DFQATT and CDR2 SNEGSKA (reference sequence). DNA of the CDR3: TGCAGTGCCCAAGCTCCCGGGACTAGCGGACTCCTCGAGCAGTACTTC. The encoded protein is CSAQAPGTSGLLEQYF.

The rearrangement uses TRBV4-1 and TRBJ2-5; 8 bases match TRBD2. The V segment lost 0 bases and the J segment 4 bases; nucleotides outside the gene matches: 7. The CDR3 spans 16 residues. Germline lookup yields CDR1 MGHRA and CDR2 YSYEKL. Here the CDR3 reads CASSQDPAGEGETQYF. CDR3 DNA: TGCGCCAGCAGCCAAGATCCAGCGGGAGAAGGAGAGACCCAGTACTTC.

The chain uses TRBV30 and TRBJ2-2, with D possibly matching TRBD1 (5 bases). V was clipped by 4 bases and J by 1 base, with 7 bases between them. Germline CDR1 reads GTSNPN; CDR2 reads SVGIG (reference sequence). The CDR3 has 13 amino acids. CDR3 loop: CAWKTVNTGELFF. Here the CDR3 DNA reads TGTGCCTGGAAGACAGTGAACACCGGGGAGCTGTTTTTT. Full variable domain (missing parts from reference TRBV30 and TRBJ2-2): SQTIHQWPATLVQPVGSPLSLECTVEGTSNPNLYWYRQAAGRGLQLLFYSVGIGQISSEVPQNLSASRPQDRQFILSSKKLLLSDSGFYLCAWKTVNTGELFFGEGSRLTVL.

The chain joins TRBV25-1 to TRBJ2-1, with D perhaps assigned TRBD1 or TRBD2 (6 bases each). Germline CDR1 reads MGHDK; CDR2 reads SYGVNS. CDR3 size: 15 residues. The V end was cut by 4 bases, the J end by 7 bases, with 17 bases between. The DNA for the CDR3 is TGTGCCAGCAGTGTGAGGGGGGCTCTTCGAAATGAGCAGTTCTTC. This translates into CASSVRGALRNEQFF.

The rearrangement links TRBV7-3 to TRBJ1-6, with a possible D match to TRBD1 (6 bases). Trimming removed 0 bases from V and 8 bases from J, with 11 bases in between. This CDR3 comprises 15 residues. Looked up from germline, CDR1 is SGHTA and CDR2 is FQGTGA. CDR3 DNA: TGTGCCAGCAGCTTAACGGGCAGGGGACATTCACCCCTCCACTTT. This translates into CASSLTGRGHSPLHF.

In its sample, this clonotype was seen many times. The chain combines TRBV7-8 with TRBJ2-4; D unclear. The germline CDR1 and CDR2 sequences are SGHVS and FQNEAQ. Trimming stripped 1 base from V and 0 bases from J, with 10 bases between. This CDR3 has 16 residues. CDR3 sequence reads: CASSLDSSIAKNIQYF. The CDR3 nucleotides are TGTGCCAGCAGCTTAGACTCCTCCATAGCCAAAAACATTCAGTACTTC.

The chain employs TRBV7-3 and TRBJ2-3; unclear D gene. V lost 4 bases, J lost 0 bases, and 11 bases lay in between. This CDR3 contains 15 residues. CDR1 is SGHTA and CDR2 is FQGTGA in the germline V gene. CDR3 in amino acids: CASSSQLSSTDTQYF. The CDR3 DNA is TGTGCCAGCAGCTCCCAGCTTTCTAGCACAGATACGCAGTATTTT.

The chain combines TRBV5-1 with TRBJ2-1; the match to TRBD2 covers 8 bases. The germline gives CDR1 SGHRS, CDR2 YFSETQ. The CDR3 length is 16 residues. The J segment lost 4 bases and the V segment lost 4 bases, leaving 10 bases of the junction unmatched. CDR3 sequence: CASSPNSGAVYNEQFF. CDR3 DNA sequence: TGCGCCAGCAGCCCCAATAGCGGGGCCGTGTACAATGAGCAGTTCTTC. Variable domain in full (rest from reference TRBV5-1 and TRBJ2-1): KAGVTQTPRYLIKTRGQQVTLSCSPISGHRSVSWYQQTPGQGLQFLFEYFSETQRNKGNFPGRFSGRQFSNSRSEMNVSTLELGDSALYLCASSPNSGAVYNEQFFGPGTRLTVL.

This clonotype was found a few times. The chain joins TRBV5-1 to TRBJ1-6, with unresolved D. The V end lost 4 bases, the J end lost 3 bases, and 11 bases lay between the germline ends. The CDR3 runs to 15 residues. The V gene's germline CDR1 is SGHRS and CDR2 YFSETQ. The CDR3 DNA reads as TGCGCCAGCAGCCCCATGGAGGGCTATAATTCACCCCTCCACTTT. Translation: CASSPMEGYNSPLHF.

The sample holds a few counts of this clonotype. This chain uses TRBV11-2 with TRBJ2-3; D unresolved. V was shortened by 4 bases and J by 0 bases, with 8 bases between the two germline ends. CDR1 is SGHAT, CDR2 FQNNGV, per germline. This CDR3 has 14 amino acids. CDR3 sequence: CASSSQASTDTQYF. CDR3 nucleotide sequence: TGTGCCAGCAGCTCGCAGGCTAGCACAGATACGCAGTATTTT. Filled out from reference TRBV11-2 and TRBJ2-3, the complete variable domain reads EAGVAQSPRYKIIEKRQSVAFWCNPISGHATLYWYQQILGQGPKLLIQFQNNGVVDDSQLPKDRFSAERLKGVDSTLKIQPAKLEDSAVYLCASSSQASTDTQYFGPGTRLTVL.

The chain employs TRBV6-1 and TRBJ1-1; 8 positions match TRBD1. CDR3 length equals 14 residues. Looked up from germline, CDR1 is MNHNS and CDR2 is SASEGT. V was pared by 6 bases and J by 4 bases, with 7 bases of the junction left unmatched. The DNA of the CDR3 is TGTGCCAGCAGCAGACAGGGGCTGGGCACTGAAGCTTTCTTT. Its translation is CASSRQGLGTEAFF.

For this clonotype: Compared with germline, one end of the junction differs, possibly owing to a read error. V gene TRBV4-2 combines with J gene TRBJ2-7; no reliable D call. Looked up from germline, CDR1 is LGHNA and CDR2 is YNFKEQ. The CDR3 has 13 residues. The CDR3 DNA reads as TGTGCCAGCAGCCCGGGTGACTCCGACGAGCAGTACTTC. Translated, it gives CASSPGDSDEQYF.

The chain links TRBV29-1 to TRBJ2-1; 14 bases fit TRBD2. Germline V CDR1 and CDR2: SQVTM, ANQGSEA. The V and J ends lost 7 bases and 6 bases, in that order; junction bases with no gene match: 2. The CDR3 has 13 amino acids. The DNA for the CDR3 is TGCAGCGGCGGGACTAGCGGGAGCAATGAGCAGTTCTTC. It translates to CSGGTSGSNEQFF.

This rearrangement joins TRBV11-2 to TRBJ2-5; perhaps TRBD1 as D (6 bases). The V gene's germline CDR1 is SGHAT and CDR2 FQNNGV. This CDR3 has 14 amino acids. V was clipped by 4 bases and J by 2 bases, with 11 bases between them. CDR3 in amino acids: CASSYHRVQETQYF. The CDR3 bases are TGTGCCAGCAGCTATCACAGGGTGCAAGAGACCCAGTACTTC.

This clonotype was recorded a few times. The CDR3 nucleotides read TGTGCCAGCAGCCCCCCCACGGGCGCAGAGACCCAGTACTTC. Amino acid sequence: CASSPPTGAETQYF. The V gene is TRBV3-1, the J gene TRBJ2-5; D not certain. In germline, CDR1 is LGHDT, CDR2 YNNKEL (reference sequence). V was trimmed by 4 bases and J by 4 bases, leaving 13 bases between them. The CDR3 spans 14 residues.